This T cell receptor beta chain was sequenced in a study of Ad26.COV2.S vaccination and SARS-CoV-2 variants (dated by TCRdb to about 2021). Concerning the study at large: Donors in the vaccine arm were drawn from COV1001, a phase I-IIa trial of Ad26.COV2.S in healthy adults that was multicentre, randomized, double-blind and placebo-controlled. Trial participants were randomized into five groups of five: low-dose or high-dose Ad26.COV2.S given once or twice, or placebo on both occasions. Sequencing of the TCRbeta repertoire served to evaluate the specificity and breadth of SARS-CoV-2-reactive T cell receptors following Ad26.COV2.S vaccination. Investigators did not know the trial group allocation while performing experiments and assessing outcomes. The TCR-sequenced set comprised approximately 32 samples: 19 Ad26.COV2.S vaccine recipients, 5 placebo recipients and 8 SARS-CoV-2 convalescent individuals. Ad26.COV2.S was administered intramuscularly at 5 x 10^10 or 1 x 10^11 viral particles, either as a single shot or as two shots given 56 days apart.

The CDR3 has 16 amino acids, counting the end cysteine and phenylalanine. Just CDR3 DNA is preserved here, 48 bases in frame from base 1. The CDR1 and CDR2 encoded by the germline V gene are KGHSH and LQKENI. Relative to germline, V is missing 2 bases and J is missing 0 bases, with 4 bases of the junction outside any gene match. This sample's treatment or condition label indicates: some 20 received Ad26.COV2.S at low or high dose, single or two shots; roughly five received placebo; per-sample allocation not given. Repertoires of vaccine and placebo recipients were sequenced from samples collected on day 63 after the first injection. In Cohort 1b, some 25 adults aged 18-55 years were enrolled at a single site in Boston, USA, between 29 July and 7 August 2020. As a vaccine, Ad26.COV2.S was a replication-incompetent adenovirus type 26 vector that expressed a prefusion-stabilized SARS-CoV-2 spike protein derived from the original Wuhan strain.

What the study reported, not specific to this receptor: Higher spike-specific TCR breadth was observed in Ad26.COV2.S recipients than in placebo recipients (P = 0.0014). Comparable non-spike TCR breadth was observed between vaccine and placebo recipients, consistent with only spike being contained in the vaccine. The authors noted that total T cell responses may have been underestimated by the TCR breadth and depth analyses. The study lacked the statistical power to compare responses across vaccine doses or regimens. After vaccination, substantial breadth of spike-specific CD8+ and CD4+ T cell responses was reported.

TCRbeta CDR3 regions were sequenced with the immunoSEQ Assay. After extraction, genomic DNA underwent amplification by bias-controlled multiplex PCR, followed by high-throughput sequencing. The published analysis was carried out like this. To quantify the absolute abundance of every unique TCRbeta CDR3 region, sequences were collapsed and filtered. T cell fraction was estimated by normalizing TCRbeta template counts to usable DNA, which was measured by amplifying reference genes present in all nucleated cells. Repertoire TCRs were annotated as SARS-CoV-2-specific by exact matching of V gene, CDR3 amino acid sequence and J gene to a known reactive TCR set. The reference SARS-CoV-2 TCR set came from MIRA and was filtered for enrichment in COVID-19-positive ImmuneCODE repertoires, removing public or cross-reactive TCRs. Using the MIRA antigens, annotated TCRs were further analysed by specific ORF or by position within an ORF. Breadth was defined as annotated unique rearrangements over total unique productive rearrangements; depth was the summed frequency of those rearrangements. TCR breadth was compared between groups using two-sided Wilcoxon rank-sum tests. The table was pulled from immuneACCESS by TCRdb, which kept in-frame rearrangements only. Such tables lose some clones; where checked, under half of the loss comes from unresolved V genes, and the rest has no known cause. That table is the source of V, J and clone size, and D and trimming were worked out from the DNA. Counted in this sample were over 350,000 clones; approximately 90% of them appeared once. Together, the top ten hold around 3.4% of the sample.

A word on this clone: Its binding antigen is unknown. It has no much larger one-base neighbor in the sample; base qualities were not kept.

This chain is built from TRBV18 and TRBJ1-2; 9 of the junction bases match TRBD1. Specimen: peripheral blood, collected in a trial of Ad26.COV2.S vaccine versus placebo. The source is a person aged 18-60 years who received the Ad26.COV2.S COVID-19 vaccine or a placebo. This receptor has the CDR3 CASSPATGGTNYGYTF. The DNA sequence is as follows: TGTGCCAGCTCACCAGCGACAGGGGGTACTAACTATGGCTACACCTTC.